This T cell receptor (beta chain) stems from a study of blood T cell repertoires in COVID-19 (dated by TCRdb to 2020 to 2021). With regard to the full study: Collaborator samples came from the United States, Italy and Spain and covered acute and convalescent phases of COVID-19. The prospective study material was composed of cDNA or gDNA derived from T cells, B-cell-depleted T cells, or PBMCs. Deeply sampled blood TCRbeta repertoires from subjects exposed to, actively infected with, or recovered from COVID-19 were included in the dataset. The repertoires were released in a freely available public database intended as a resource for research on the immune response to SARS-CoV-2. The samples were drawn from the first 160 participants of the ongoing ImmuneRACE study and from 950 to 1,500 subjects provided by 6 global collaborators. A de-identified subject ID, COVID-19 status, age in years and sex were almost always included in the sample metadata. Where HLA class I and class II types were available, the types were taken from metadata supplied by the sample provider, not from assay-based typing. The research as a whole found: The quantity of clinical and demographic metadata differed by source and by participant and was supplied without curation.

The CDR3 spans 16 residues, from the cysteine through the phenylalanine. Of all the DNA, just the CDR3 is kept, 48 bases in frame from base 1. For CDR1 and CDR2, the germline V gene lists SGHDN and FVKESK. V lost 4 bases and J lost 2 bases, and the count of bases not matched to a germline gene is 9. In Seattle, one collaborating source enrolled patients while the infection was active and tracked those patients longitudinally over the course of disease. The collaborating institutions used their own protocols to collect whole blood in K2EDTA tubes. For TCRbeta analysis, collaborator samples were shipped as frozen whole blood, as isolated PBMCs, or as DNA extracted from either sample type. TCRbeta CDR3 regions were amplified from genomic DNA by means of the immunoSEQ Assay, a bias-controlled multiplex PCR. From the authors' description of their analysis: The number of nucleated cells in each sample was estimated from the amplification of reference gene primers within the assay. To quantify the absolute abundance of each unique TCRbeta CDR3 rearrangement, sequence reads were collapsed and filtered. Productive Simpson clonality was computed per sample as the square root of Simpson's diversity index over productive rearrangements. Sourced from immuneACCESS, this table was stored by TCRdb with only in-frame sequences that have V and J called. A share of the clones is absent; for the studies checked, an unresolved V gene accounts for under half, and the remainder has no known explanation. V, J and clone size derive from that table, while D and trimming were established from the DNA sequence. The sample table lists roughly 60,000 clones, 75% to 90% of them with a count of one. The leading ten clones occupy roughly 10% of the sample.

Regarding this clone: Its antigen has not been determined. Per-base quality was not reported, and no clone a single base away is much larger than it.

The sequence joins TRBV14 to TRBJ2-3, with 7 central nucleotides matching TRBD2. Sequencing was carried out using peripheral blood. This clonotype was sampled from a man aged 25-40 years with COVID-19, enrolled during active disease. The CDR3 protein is CASSPWTGTITDTQYF. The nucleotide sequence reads TGTGCCAGCAGCCCATGGACCGGGACTATCACAGATACGCAGTATTTT.